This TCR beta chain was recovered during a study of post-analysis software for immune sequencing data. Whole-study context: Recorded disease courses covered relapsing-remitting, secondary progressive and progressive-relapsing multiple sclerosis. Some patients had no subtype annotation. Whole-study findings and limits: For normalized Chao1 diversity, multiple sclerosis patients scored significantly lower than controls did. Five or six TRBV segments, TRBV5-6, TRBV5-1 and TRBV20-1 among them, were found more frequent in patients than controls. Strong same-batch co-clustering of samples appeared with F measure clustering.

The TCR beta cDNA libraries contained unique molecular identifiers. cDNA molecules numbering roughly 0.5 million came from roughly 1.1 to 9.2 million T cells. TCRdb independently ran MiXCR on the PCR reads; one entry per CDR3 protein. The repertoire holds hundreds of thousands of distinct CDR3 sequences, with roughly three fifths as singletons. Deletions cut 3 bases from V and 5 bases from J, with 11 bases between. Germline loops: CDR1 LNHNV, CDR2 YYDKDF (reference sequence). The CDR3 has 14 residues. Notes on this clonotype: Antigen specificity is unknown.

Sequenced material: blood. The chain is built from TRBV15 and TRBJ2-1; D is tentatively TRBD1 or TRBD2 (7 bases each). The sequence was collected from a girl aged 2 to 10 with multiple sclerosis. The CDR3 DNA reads TGTGCCACCAGCAGGGGAGGGACAGACAATGAGCAGTTCTTC. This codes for CATSRGGTDNEQFF.